This T cell receptor (beta chain) appears in the sequencing data of a study of CD4 T cell repertoires in COVID-19. Turning to the study itself: After approximately nine days of IL-2 expansion, CFSE-low cells were relabeled and restimulated with other coronavirus spikes.

Sequenced by immunoSEQ multiplex PCR; TCRdb stores in-frame clones only, minus some. The sample yields about 75,000 clones, 83% seen once. CDR1 and CDR2 from the germline V gene are MNHEY and SVGAGI. The CDR3 contains 15 residues. V was clipped by 2 bases and J by 11 bases, with 16 bases between them. Here the sequenced sample was CD4+ T cells from peripheral blood, taken after recovery from COVID-19. This chain connects TRBV6-5 to TRBJ1-6, with D maybe TRBD1 (6 bases). This receptor was obtained from a human donor who had COVID-19. CDR3 protein: CASSYSTGSLAPLHF. CDR3 coding DNA: TGTGCCAGCAGTTACAGTACAGGGAGCCTAGCACCCCTCCACTTT.